This entry lists 21 T cell receptor beta chains sequenced from one sample in a study of T cell changes during pregnancy in multiple sclerosis. Sequencing was performed with immunoSEQ multiplex PCR; in TCRdb, only in-frame clones are kept and a portion is missing. The data show 45,000 to 55,000 clones, with roughly 92% seen just once and 2% to 2.5% held by the top ten. This material consisted of peripheral blood, taken in the third trimester of pregnancy. All receptors derive from a female donor with multiple sclerosis, enrolled in a pregnancy study.

This clone was observed a single time. The CDR3 bases are TGCAGCGTTGATAGGGTAGGGGGCTGGGTCGGTGGCTACACCTTC. This sequence encodes CSVDRVGGWVGGYTF. The J gene is TRBJ1-2, the V gene TRBV29-1; 7 nucleotides agree with TRBD1. The CDR3 loop spans 15 amino acids. Germline values: CDR1 SQVTM, CDR2 ANQGSEA. With 3 bases clipped from V and 7 bases from J, the junction kept 14 bases outside the gene matches.

The V gene is TRBV5-8, the J gene TRBJ2-4, with 7 positions matching TRBD2. Germline CDR1 is SGHTS and CDR2 is YDEGEE. Trimming took 2 bases from V and 8 from J; bases not matched to a gene: 13. The CDR3 totals 16 residues. CDR3 sequence (DNA): TGTGCCAGCAGCTTAAGAAGAGGGAGGGCCCGGGACATTCAGTACTTC. It translates to CASSLRRGRARDIQYF.

Only one count was recorded for this clone. The chain links TRBV19 to TRBJ1-1, with D uncertain. The CDR3 extends over 14 amino acids. Trimming left V 7 bases short and J 0 bases short, with 12 bases between. The germline V gene encodes CDR1 LNHDA and CDR2 SQIVND (reference sequence). The CDR3 region has the DNA TGTGCCAGTACGCCCCGGACTGTGAACACTGAAGCTTTCTTT. As protein: CASTPRTVNTEAFF.

V and J are TRBV14 and TRBJ1-1; D is possibly TRBD1 (5 bases). V gave up 4 bases and J gave up 10 bases, with 16 bases separating them. Germline values: CDR1 SGHDN, CDR2 FVKESK. The CDR3 totals 13 residues. The CDR3 loop reads CASSLWGDPRAFF. The CDR3 DNA reads as TGTGCCAGCAGCCTATGGGGCGACCCGCGAGCTTTCTTT. Looking up the rest from reference TRBV14 and TRBJ1-1 gives the full variable domain: EAGVTQFPSHSVIEKGQTVTLRCDPISGHDNLYWYRRVMGKEIKFLLHFVKESKQDESGMPNNRFLAERTGGTYSTLKVQPAELEDSGVYFCASSLWGDPRAFFGQGTRLTVV.

This chain links TRBV5-6 with TRBJ2-2, with D maybe TRBD1 (6 bases). This CDR3 spans 16 amino acids. Germline loops: CDR1 SGHDT, CDR2 YYEEEE. V was trimmed by 0 bases and J by 4 bases, leaving 13 bases between them. The CDR3 sequence: CASSLAQGPGTGELFF. Here the CDR3 DNA reads TGTGCCAGCAGCTTGGCCCAGGGGCCGGGCACCGGGGAGCTGTTTTTT.

V is TRBV7-2 and J is TRBJ2-7; 9 bases line up with TRBD2. The CDR3 is made up of 14 amino acids. The trim removed 4 bases at V and 2 bases at J, leaving 3 bases unmatched. CDR1 and CDR2 (germline): SGHTA, FQGNSA. The CDR3: CASSSLAGAYEQYF. In DNA, the CDR3 is TGTGCCAGCAGCTCCTTAGCGGGGGCCTACGAGCAGTACTTC. Combining the CDR3 with reference TRBV7-2 and TRBJ2-7 gives the whole variable domain GAGVSQSPSNKVTEKGKDVELRCDPISGHTALYWYRQSLGQGLEFLIYFQGNSAPDKSGLPSDRFSAERTGGSVSTLTIQRTQQEDSAVYLCASSSLAGAYEQYFGPGTRLTVT.

V and J are TRBV7-9 and TRBJ2-3, with D maybe TRBD1 (6 bases). This CDR3 is 16 amino acids long. The V and J ends lost 0 bases and 4 bases respectively, with 14 bases between them. The germline gives CDR1 SEHNR, CDR2 FQNEAQ (reference sequence). The CDR3 loop is CASSLADSGFADTQYF. As DNA, the CDR3 is TGTGCCAGCAGCTTAGCGGACAGTGGGTTTGCAGATACGCAGTATTTT.

The chain recombines TRBV19 with TRBJ2-5; 10 bases agree with TRBD1. V was pared by 3 bases and J by 6 bases, with 13 bases of the junction left unmatched. The germline V gene encodes CDR1 LNHDA and CDR2 SQIVND (reference sequence). The CDR3 totals 17 residues. The CDR3 DNA reads as TGTGCCAGTAGTATCAGAAGTTCGTCGGGACAGGGGAAGACCCAGTACTTC. Its protein product is CASSIRSSSGQGKTQYF.

The chain links TRBV4-3 to TRBJ1-4; a weak D match, TRBD1 (5 bases). The CDR3 consists of 17 residues. V dropped 1 base and J dropped 0 bases, with 12 bases sitting between them. The germline CDR1 and CDR2 sequences are LGHNA and YSLEER. The CDR3: CASSQGQPKATNEKLFF. As DNA, the CDR3 is TGCGCCAGCAGCCAAGGACAGCCTAAAGCAACTAATGAAAAACTGTTTTTT.

This clone was seen once. The V and J genes are TRBV5-4 and TRBJ1-3, with D hard to call. The CDR3 length is 14 residues. CDR1 and CDR2 from the germline V gene are SGHNT and YYREEE (reference sequence). V lost 3 bases to trimming and J lost 0 bases, with 7 bases between them. CDR3 nucleotide sequence: TGTGCCAGCAGCTCCGGGTCCTCTGGAAACACCATATATTTT. Translated: CASSSGSSGNTIYF.

The chain uses TRBV5-1 and TRBJ1-1; D unresolved. Deletions cut 0 bases from V and 12 bases from J, with 15 bases between. The CDR3 loop spans 13 amino acids. The germline CDR1 and CDR2 sequences are SGHRS and YFSETQ. In nucleotides, the CDR3 is TGCGCCAGCAGCTTGGAGGCAGGCGAATCGCCTTTCTTT. Translation: CASSLEAGESPFF.

This clone occurred once. The chain carries TRBV7-9 and TRBJ1-1, with unresolved D. Germline-derived CDR1 and CDR2 are SEHNR and FQNEAQ (reference sequence). Trimming cost V 3 bases and J 1 base, with 9 bases left between them. The CDR3 sequence is 14 residues long. CDR3 nucleotides: TGTGCCAGCAGCTTTTCCCGAGCGAACACTGAAGCTTTCTTT. Amino acids: CASSFSRANTEAFF. The complete variable domain, with remaining parts taken from reference TRBV7-9 and TRBJ1-1, reads DTGVSQNPRHKITKRGQNVTFRCDPISEHNRLYWYRQTLGQGPEFLTYFQNEAQLEKSRLLSDRFSAERPKGSFSTLEIQRTEQGDSAMYLCASSFSRANTEAFFGQGTRLTVV.

The J gene is TRBJ2-3, the V gene TRBV4-3, with TRBD2 as a possible D gene (5 bases). Germline CDR1 LGHNA, CDR2 YSLEER. Trimming took off 2 bases at V and 6 bases at J, with 15 bases between the two ends. This CDR3 has 15 amino acids. The DNA for the CDR3 is TGCGCCAGCAGCCAACACTCTTCTAGCTCCGATACGCAGTATTTT. Amino acid sequence: CASSQHSSSSDTQYF.

This chain links TRBV18 with TRBJ1-1; D possibly corresponds to TRBD1 (5 bases). The germline V gene has CDR1 KGHSH and CDR2 LQKENI. The CDR3 is made up of 14 amino acids. Trimming removed 2 bases at V and 1 base at J, with 8 bases between. For the CDR3, the DNA is TGTGCCAGCTCACCAGGGGGGGGGAACACTGAAGCTTTCTTT. It codes for CASSPGGGNTEAFF.

V gene TRBV7-9 combines with J gene TRBJ2-3, with D hard to call. This CDR3 spans 13 amino acids. CDR1 and CDR2 (germline): SEHNR, FQNEAQ (reference sequence). The V end lost 11 bases, the J end lost 3 bases, and 15 bases lay between the germline ends. The CDR3 DNA reads as TGTGCCGGTTTACCGACCGGGACAGATACGCAGTATTTT. This sequence encodes CAGLPTGTDTQYF.

The chain has TRBV6-1 and TRBJ2-6, with a weak D call TRBD2 (6 bases). Trimming pared 6 bases from V and 0 bases from J, leaving 9 bases between. Germline V gives CDR1 MNHNS, CDR2 SASEGT. The CDR3 spans 15 residues. In DNA, the CDR3 is TGTGCCAGCAGCACGGGAGACTCTGGGGCCAACGTCCTGACTTTC. This encodes CASSTGDSGANVLTF.

V is TRBV19 and J is TRBJ1-5; 9 bases are shared with TRBD1. The length of the CDR3 is 16 residues. Trimming at V came to 5 bases and at J to 1 base, leaving 6 bases not matched to a gene. CDR1 is LNHDA and CDR2 is SQIVND in the germline V gene (reference sequence). CDR3 sequence: CASSLQGAPSNQPQHF. CDR3 sequence (DNA): TGTGCCAGTAGTCTACAGGGGGCTCCGAGCAATCAGCCCCAGCATTTT. The full variable domain, in which reference TRBV19 and TRBJ1-5 provide the parts outside the CDR3, is DGGITQSPKYLFRKEGQNVTLSCEQNLNHDAMYWYRQDPGQGLRLIYYSQIVNDFQKGDIAEGYSVSREKKESFPLTVTSAQKNPTAFYLCASSLQGAPSNQPQHFGDGTRLSIL.

The chain employs TRBV28 and TRBJ2-3, with D possibly being TRBD2 (5 bases). There are 15 residues in the CDR3. CDR1 and CDR2 (germline): MDHEN, SYDVKM. With 3 bases removed from V and 1 base from J, the gap between germline ends came to 11 bases. This CDR3 reads CASSFGVVGTDTQYF. DNA of the CDR3: TGTGCCAGCAGTTTCGGGGTCGTTGGCACAGATACGCAGTATTTT.

The rearrangement uses TRBV7-2 and TRBJ2-1; no firm D call. V lost 7 bases and J 9 bases, leaving 10 bases between the germline ends. The germline gives CDR1 SGHTA, CDR2 FQGNSA. The CDR3 covers 11 residues. In DNA, the CDR3 is TGTGCCAGCAAAGCTGCAGGTGAGCAGTTCTTC. This encodes CASKAAGEQFF.

The CDR3 sequence is CASSFPLGVGYGYTF. In DNA form, the CDR3 reads TGTGCCAGCAGTTTCCCCCTCGGGGTTGGCTATGGCTACACCTTC. The chain carries TRBV28 and TRBJ1-2, with D uncertain. Trimming cost V 3 bases and J 4 bases, with 15 bases left between them. The CDR3 is 15 amino acids. Germline V gene lookup returns CDR1 MDHEN and CDR2 SYDVKM.

This chain joins TRBV19 and TRBJ1-5, with 10 positions matching TRBD1. Germline loops: CDR1 LNHDA, CDR2 SQIVND (reference sequence). Trimming at V came to 2 bases and at J to 4 bases, leaving 5 bases not matched to a gene. This CDR3 region has 16 residues. The CDR3 bases are TGTGCCAGTAGTATAACCGGGACAGGGGCTAATCAGCCCCAGCATTTT. It codes for CASSITGTGANQPQHF.